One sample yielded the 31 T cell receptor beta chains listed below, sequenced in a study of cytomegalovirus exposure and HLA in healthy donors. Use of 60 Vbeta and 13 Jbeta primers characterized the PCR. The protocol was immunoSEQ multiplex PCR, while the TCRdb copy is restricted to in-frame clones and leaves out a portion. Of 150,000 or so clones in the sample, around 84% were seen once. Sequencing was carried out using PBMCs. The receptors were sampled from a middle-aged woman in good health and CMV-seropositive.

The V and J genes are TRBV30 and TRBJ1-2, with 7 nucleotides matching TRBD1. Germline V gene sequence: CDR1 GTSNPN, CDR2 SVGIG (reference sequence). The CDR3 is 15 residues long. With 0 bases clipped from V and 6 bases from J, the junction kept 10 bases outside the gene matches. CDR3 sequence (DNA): TGTGCCTGGAGTGTAACGCGTCAGGGGGAAAATGGCTACACCTTC. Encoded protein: CAWSVTRQGENGYTF.

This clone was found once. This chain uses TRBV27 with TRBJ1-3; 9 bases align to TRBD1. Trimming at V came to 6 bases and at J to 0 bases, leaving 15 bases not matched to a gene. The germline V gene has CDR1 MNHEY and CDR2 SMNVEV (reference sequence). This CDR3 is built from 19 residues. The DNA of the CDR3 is TGTGCCAGCAGCCTGACCCGGGGACAGGGTGCTAACTCTGGAAACACCATATATTTT. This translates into CASSLTRGQGANSGNTIYF.

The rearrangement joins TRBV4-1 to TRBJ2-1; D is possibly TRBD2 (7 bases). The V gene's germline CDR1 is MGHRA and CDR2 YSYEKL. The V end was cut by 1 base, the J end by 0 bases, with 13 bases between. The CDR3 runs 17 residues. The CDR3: CASSQGGGGHSYNEQFF. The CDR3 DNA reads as TGCGCCAGCAGCCAAGGGGGGGGCGGCCACTCCTACAATGAGCAGTTCTTC.

The DNA of the CDR3 is TGTGCCAGCGTCCCGTGGACTAGCGGGCGCGGTAGTCGCGAGCAGTACTTC. This gives the protein CASVPWTSGRGSREQYF. This sequence joins TRBV2 and TRBJ2-7, with 11 bases that match TRBD2. J was trimmed by 6 bases and V by 8 bases; bases with no gene match: 18. The CDR3 runs to 17 residues. CDR1 is SNHLY, CDR2 FYNNEI, per germline.

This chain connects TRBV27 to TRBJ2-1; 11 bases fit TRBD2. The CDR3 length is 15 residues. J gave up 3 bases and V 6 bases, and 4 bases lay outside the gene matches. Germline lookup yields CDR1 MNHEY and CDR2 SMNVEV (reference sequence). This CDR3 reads CASSPGLAGYNEQFF. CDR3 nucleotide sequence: TGTGCCAGCAGCCCAGGACTAGCGGGCTACAATGAGCAGTTCTTC.

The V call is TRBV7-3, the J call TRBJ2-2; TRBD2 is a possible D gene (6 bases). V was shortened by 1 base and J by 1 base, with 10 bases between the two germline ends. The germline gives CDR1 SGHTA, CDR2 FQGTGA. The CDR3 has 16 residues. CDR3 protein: CASSLKAGRNTGELFF. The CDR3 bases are TGTGCCAGCAGCTTAAAGGCGGGAAGGAACACCGGGGAGCTGTTTTTT.

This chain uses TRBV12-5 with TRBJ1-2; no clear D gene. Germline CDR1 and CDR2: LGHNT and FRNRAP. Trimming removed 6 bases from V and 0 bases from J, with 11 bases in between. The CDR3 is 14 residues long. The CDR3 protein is CASGPSRSNYGYTF. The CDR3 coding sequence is TGTGCTAGTGGGCCTTCCAGGTCTAACTATGGCTACACCTTC.

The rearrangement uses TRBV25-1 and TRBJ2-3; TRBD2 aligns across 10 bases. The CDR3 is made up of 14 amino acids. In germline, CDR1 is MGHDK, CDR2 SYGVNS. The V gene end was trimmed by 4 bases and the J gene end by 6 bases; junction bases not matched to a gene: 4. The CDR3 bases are TGTGCCAGCAGTGCTAGCGGGAGCGGGGATACGCAGTATTTT. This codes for CASSASGSGDTQYF. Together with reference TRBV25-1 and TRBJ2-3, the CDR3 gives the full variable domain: EADIYQTPRYLVIGTGKKITLECSQTMGHDKMYWYQQDPGMELHLIHYSYGVNSTEKGDLSSESTVSRIRTEHFPLTLESARPSHTSQYLCASSASGSGDTQYFGPGTRLTVL.

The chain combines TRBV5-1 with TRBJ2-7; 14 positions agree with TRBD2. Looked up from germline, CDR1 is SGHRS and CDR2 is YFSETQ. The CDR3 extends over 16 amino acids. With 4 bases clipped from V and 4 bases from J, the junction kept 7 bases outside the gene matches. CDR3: CASSPGTSGSLYEQYF. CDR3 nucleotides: TGCGCCAGCAGCCCGGGGACTAGCGGGAGTTTGTACGAGCAGTACTTC.

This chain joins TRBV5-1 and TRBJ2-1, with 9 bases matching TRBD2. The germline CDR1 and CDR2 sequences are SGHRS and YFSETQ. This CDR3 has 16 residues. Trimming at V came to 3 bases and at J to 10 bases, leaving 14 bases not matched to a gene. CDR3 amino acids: CASSSAALSGRGEQFF. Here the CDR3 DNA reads TGCGCCAGCAGCTCCGCGGCACTTAGCGGGAGAGGAGAGCAGTTCTTC.

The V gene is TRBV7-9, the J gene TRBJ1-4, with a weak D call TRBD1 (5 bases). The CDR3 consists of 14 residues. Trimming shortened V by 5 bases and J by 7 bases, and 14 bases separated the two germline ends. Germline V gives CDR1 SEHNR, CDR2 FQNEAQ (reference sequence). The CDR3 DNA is TGTGCCAGCAGCCTGAAGGGGTCGGGTGAAAAACTGTTTTTT. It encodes CASSLKGSGEKLFF. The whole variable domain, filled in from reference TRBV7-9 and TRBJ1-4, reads DTGVSQNPRHKITKRGQNVTFRCDPISEHNRLYWYRQTLGQGPEFLTYFQNEAQLEKSRLLSDRFSAERPKGSFSTLEIQRTEQGDSAMYLCASSLKGSGEKLFFGSGTQLSVL.

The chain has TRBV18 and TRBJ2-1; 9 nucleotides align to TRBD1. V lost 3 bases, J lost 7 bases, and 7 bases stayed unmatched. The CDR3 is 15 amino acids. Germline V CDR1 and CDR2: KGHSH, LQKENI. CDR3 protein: CASSPSTGGLNEQFF. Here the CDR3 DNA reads TGTGCCAGCTCACCTAGCACAGGGGGCCTTAATGAGCAGTTCTTC.

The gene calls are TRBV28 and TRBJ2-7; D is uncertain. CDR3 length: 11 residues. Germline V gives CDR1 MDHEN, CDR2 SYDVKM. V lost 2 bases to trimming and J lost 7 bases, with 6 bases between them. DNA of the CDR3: TGTGCCAGCAGTTTAATGTATGAGCAGTACTTC. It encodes CASSLMYEQYF.

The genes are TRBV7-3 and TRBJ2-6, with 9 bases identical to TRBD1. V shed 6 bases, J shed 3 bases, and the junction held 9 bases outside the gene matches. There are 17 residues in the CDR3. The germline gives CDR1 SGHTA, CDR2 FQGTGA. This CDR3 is CASSSGTGTLGANVLTF. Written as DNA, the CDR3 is TGTGCCAGCAGTTCCGGGACAGGGACTCTTGGGGCCAACGTCCTGACTTTC.

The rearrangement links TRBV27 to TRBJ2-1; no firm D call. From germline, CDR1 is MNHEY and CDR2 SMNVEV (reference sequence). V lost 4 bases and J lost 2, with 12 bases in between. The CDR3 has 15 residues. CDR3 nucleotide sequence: TGTGCCAGCAGTTCCCTGGCCCTTACCTACAATGAGCAGTTCTTC. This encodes CASSSLALTYNEQFF.

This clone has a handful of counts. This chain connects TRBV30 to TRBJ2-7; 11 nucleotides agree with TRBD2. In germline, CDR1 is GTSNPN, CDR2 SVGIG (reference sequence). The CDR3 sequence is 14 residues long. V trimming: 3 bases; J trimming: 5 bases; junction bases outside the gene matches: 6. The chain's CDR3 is CAWSRTSGSHEQYF. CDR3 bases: TGTGCCTGGAGCCGGACTAGCGGGTCCCACGAGCAGTACTTC.

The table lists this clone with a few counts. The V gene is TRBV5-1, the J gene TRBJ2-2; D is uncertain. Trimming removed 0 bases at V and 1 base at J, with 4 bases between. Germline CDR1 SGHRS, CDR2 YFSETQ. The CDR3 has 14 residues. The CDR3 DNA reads TGCGCCAGCAGCTTGGGAGAGAACACCGGGGAGCTGTTTTTT. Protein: CASSLGENTGELFF. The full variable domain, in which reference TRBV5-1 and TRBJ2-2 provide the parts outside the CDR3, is KAGVTQTPRYLIKTRGQQVTLSCSPISGHRSVSWYQQTPGQGLQFLFEYFSETQRNKGNFPGRFSGRQFSNSRSEMNVSTLELGDSALYLCASSLGENTGELFFGEGSRLTVL.

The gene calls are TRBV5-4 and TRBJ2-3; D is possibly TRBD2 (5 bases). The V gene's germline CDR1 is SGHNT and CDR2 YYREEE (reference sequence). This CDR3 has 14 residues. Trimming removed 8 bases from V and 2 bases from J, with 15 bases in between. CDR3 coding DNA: TGTGCCAGTGGGCTGGGGAGATCCACAGATACGCAGTATTTT. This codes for CASGLGRSTDTQYF.

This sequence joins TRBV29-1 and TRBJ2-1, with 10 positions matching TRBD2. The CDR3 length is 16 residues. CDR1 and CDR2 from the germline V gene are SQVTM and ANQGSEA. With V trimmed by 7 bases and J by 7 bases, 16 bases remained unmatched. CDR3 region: CSGRGDPSGSDNEQFF. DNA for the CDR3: TGCAGCGGAAGAGGGGATCCTAGCGGGAGTGATAATGAGCAGTTCTTC.

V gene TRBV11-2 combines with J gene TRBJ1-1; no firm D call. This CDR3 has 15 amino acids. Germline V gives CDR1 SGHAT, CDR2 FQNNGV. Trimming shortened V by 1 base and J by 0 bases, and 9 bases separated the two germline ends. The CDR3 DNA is TGTGCCAGCAGCTTAGTTGGGCAGATGAACACTGAAGCTTTCTTT. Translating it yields CASSLVGQMNTEAFF.

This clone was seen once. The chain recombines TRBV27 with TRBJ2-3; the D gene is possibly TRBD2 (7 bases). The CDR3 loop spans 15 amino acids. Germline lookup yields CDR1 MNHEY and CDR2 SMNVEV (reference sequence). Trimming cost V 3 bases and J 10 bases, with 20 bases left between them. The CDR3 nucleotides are TGTGCCAGCAGTTTGGGGCGGGGGCCAATAATGTCGCAGTATTTT. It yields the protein CASSLGRGPIMSQYF.

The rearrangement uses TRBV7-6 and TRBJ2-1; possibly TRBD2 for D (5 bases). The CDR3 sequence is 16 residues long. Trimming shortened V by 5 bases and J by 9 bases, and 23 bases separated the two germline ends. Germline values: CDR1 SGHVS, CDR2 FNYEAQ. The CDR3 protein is CASSRATRDKRREQFF. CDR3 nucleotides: TGTGCCAGCAGCCGAGCTACTCGGGATAAGCGGCGTGAGCAGTTCTTC.

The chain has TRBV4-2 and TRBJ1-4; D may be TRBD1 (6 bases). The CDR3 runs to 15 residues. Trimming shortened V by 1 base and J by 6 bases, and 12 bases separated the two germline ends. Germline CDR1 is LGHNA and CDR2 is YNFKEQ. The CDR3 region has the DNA TGTGCCAGCAGCCAAGGCTCTTCAGGGGATGAAAAACTGTTTTTT. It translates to CASSQGSSGDEKLFF.

CDR3 in amino acids: CASSRETGTQETQYF. CDR3 bases: TGCGCCAGCAGCCGGGAAACAGGGACCCAAGAGACCCAGTACTTC. This chain joins TRBV4-1 and TRBJ2-5; D possibly corresponds to TRBD1 (6 bases). The CDR3 consists of 15 residues. Trimming took 4 bases from V and 1 from J, leaving 13 bases between them. Germline V gene sequence: CDR1 MGHRA, CDR2 YSYEKL.

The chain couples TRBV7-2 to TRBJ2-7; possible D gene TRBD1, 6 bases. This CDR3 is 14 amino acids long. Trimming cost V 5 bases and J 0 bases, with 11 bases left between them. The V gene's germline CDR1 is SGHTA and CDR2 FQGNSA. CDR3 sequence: CASSRTGSSYEQYF. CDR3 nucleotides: TGTGCCAGCAGCCGTACAGGGTCCTCCTACGAGCAGTACTTC. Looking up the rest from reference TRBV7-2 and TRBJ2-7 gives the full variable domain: GAGVSQSPSNKVTEKGKDVELRCDPISGHTALYWYRQSLGQGLEFLIYFQGNSAPDKSGLPSDRFSAERTGGSVSTLTIQRTQQEDSAVYLCASSRTGSSYEQYFGPGTRLTVT.

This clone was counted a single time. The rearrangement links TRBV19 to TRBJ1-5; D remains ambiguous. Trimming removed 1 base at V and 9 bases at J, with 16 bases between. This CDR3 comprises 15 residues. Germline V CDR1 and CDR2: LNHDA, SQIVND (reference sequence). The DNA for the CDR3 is TGTGCCAGTAGTATAGCCGGAACAGCCATCCCGCCCCAGCATTTT. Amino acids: CASSIAGTAIPPQHF. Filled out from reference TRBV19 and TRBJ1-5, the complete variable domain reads DGGITQSPKYLFRKEGQNVTLSCEQNLNHDAMYWYRQDPGQGLRLIYYSQIVNDFQKGDIAEGYSVSREKKESFPLTVTSAQKNPTAFYLCASSIAGTAIPPQHFGDGTRLSIL.

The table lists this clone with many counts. CDR3 residues: CASSLADGGNQPQHF. As DNA, the CDR3 is TGTGCCAGCAGCTTAGCGGACGGGGGAAATCAGCCCCAGCATTTT. The chain carries TRBV11-2 and TRBJ1-5; perhaps TRBD1 as D (5 bases). With 1 base removed from V and 4 bases from J, the gap between germline ends came to 11 bases. Germline-derived CDR1 and CDR2 are SGHAT and FQNNGV. There are 15 residues in the CDR3.

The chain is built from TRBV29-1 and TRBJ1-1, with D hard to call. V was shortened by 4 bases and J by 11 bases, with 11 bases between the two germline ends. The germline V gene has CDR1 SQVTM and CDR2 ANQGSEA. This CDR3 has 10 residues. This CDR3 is CSVGLRVAFF. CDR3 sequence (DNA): TGCAGCGTTGGGCTCCGGGTGGCTTTCTTT.

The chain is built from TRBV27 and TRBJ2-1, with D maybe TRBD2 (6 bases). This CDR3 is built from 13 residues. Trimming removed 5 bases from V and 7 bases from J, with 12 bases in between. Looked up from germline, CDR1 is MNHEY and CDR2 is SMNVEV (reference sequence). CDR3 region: CASSVLSGNEQFF. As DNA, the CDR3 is TGTGCCAGCAGTGTACTAAGCGGGAATGAGCAGTTCTTC.

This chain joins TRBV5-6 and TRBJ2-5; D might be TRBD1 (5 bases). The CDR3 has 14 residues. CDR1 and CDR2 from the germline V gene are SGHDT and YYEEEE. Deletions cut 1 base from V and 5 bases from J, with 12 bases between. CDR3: CASSLFGAGETQYF. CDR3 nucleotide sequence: TGTGCCAGCAGCTTGTTTGGGGCCGGGGAGACCCAGTACTTC.

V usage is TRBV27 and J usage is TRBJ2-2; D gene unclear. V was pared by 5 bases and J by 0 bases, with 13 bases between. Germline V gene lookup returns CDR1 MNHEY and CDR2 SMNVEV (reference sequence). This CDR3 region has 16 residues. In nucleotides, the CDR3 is TGTGCCAGCAGTCCTACTCCAGACTCGAACACCGGGGAGCTGTTTTTT. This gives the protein CASSPTPDSNTGELFF.